This T cell receptor beta chain was sequenced for a study of breast tumors, draining lymph nodes, adjacent tissues. Samples came from axillary lymph nodes draining the breast cancer. This clonotype was seen more than once but under ten times. Antigen: not known. A read error may produce the germline difference seen at one junction end. Each CDR3 protein gets one entry after TCRdb re-called the multiplex PCR reads with MiXCR. Of tens of thousands of distinct CDR3 sequences in the sample, roughly a fifth are singletons; the top ten hold 2% to 2.5%. Study results and caveats: Compared with basal-like, luminal-like tumors shared significantly more repertoire with nontumor tissue. The data were judged consistent with most tumor T cells coming from lymph node and expanding in tumor.

The CDR3 is 16 residues long. Germline-derived CDR1 and CDR2 are SGHRS and YFSETQ. This chain links TRBV5-1 with TRBJ2-2; 11 bases are a match to TRBD1. The receptor's source is a female donor with breast cancer. Some clones in this sample may be carry-over from other donors' samples. Sequencing was performed on axillary lymph node tissue. The CDR3 spells CVSSWTGGGNTGELFF. Written as DNA, the CDR3 is TGCGTCAGCAGCTGGACAGGGGGCGGAAACACCGGGGAGCTGTTTTTT.